A selection of T cell receptor beta chains follows, all from one sample in a study of blood T cells in healthy people across ages. One entry per CDR3 protein, called by TCRdb with MiXCR from the 5' RACE reads. The sample contains 1,800,000 or so distinct CDR3 sequences, approximately 39% of which appear only once. The sample was blood. These receptors came from a human donor in good health. Each CDR3 is given with its conserved first and last residue. The D gene is left open where the match is weak. Clone size appears in some rows only: once, few, many, or a class for an expanded clone.

size: once; V: TRBV28; D: TRBD1; J: TRBJ1-2; DNA: TGTGCCAGCAGTCCCCTGGACAGGGGCCTCTATGGCTACACCTTC; CDR3: CASSPLDRGLYGYTF
size: -; V: TRBV5-6; D: -; J: TRBJ1-4; DNA: TGTGCCAGCAGCAATTGGGGCCTAGGGGCGATGGCTGAAAAACTGTTTTTT; CDR3: CASSNWGLGAMAEKLFF
size: -; V: TRBV4-2; D: TRBD1; J: TRBJ2-6; DNA: TGTGCCAGCAACCAACCCCAGGGGGCGATCGGACTGGAAACCAGCGTCCTGACTTTC; CDR3: CASNQPQGAIGLETSVLTF
size: few; V: TRBV7-2; D: -; J: TRBJ2-3; DNA: TGTGCCAGCAGCTTGTCCATTTACACAGATACGCAGTATTTT; CDR3: CASSLSIYTDTQYF
size: -; V: TRBV7-9; D: -; J: TRBJ1-1; DNA: TGTGCCAGCAGCTTGGGCAACAAGGGCACTGAAGCTTTCTTT; CDR3: CASSLGNKGTEAFF
size: -; V: TRBV7-2; D: TRBD1; J: TRBJ1-2; DNA: TGTGCCAGCAGCTCGAGGGACAGGCCCCCGGATGGCTACACCTTC; CDR3: CASSSRDRPPDGYTF
size: -; V: TRBV9; D: TRBD2; J: TRBJ2-1; DNA: TGTGCCAGCAGCGCGACGGGACTAATATACAATGAGCAGTTCTTC; CDR3: CASSATGLIYNEQFF
size: -; V: TRBV20-1; D: TRBD1; J: TRBJ1-2; DNA: TGCAGTGCCCGGGACAGGAGATTGGATGGCTACACCTTC; CDR3: CSARDRRLDGYTF
size: -; V: TRBV6-6; D: -; J: TRBJ1-5; DNA: TGTGCCAGCAGGCCCCAATACAGTCAGCCCCAGCATTTT; CDR3: CASRPQYSQPQHF
size: many; V: TRBV5-1; D: TRBD1; J: TRBJ2-3; DNA: TGTGCCAGCAGCTTAGGACAGGACACAGATACGCAGTATTTT; CDR3: CASSLGQDTDTQYF
size: -; V: TRBV28; D: TRBD1; J: TRBJ2-4; DNA: TGTGCCAGCACACCGGGACAGGGTTTCCCCGTAGCCAAAAACATTCAGTACTTC; CDR3: CASTPGQGFPVAKNIQYF
size: many; V: TRBV2; D: -; J: TRBJ1-5; DNA: TGTGCCAGCAGTCAGGGGTTCAATCAGCCCCAGCATTTT; CDR3: CASSQGFNQPQHF
size: once; V: TRBV25-1; D: -; J: TRBJ2-7; DNA: TGTGCCAGCAGTGGATGGTACTACGAGCAGTACTTC; CDR3: CASSGWYYEQYF
size: -; V: TRBV4-3; D: -; J: TRBJ1-1; DNA: TGCGCCAGCAGCCAAAAACTCACTATTGGCACTGAAGCTTTCTTT; CDR3: CASSQKLTIGTEAFF
size: -; V: TRBV7-3; D: TRBD2; J: TRBJ2-5; DNA: TGTGCCAGCAGCTTAAGTGGTTCCCCGGGGGGGTACCAAGAGACCCAGTACTTC; CDR3: CASSLSGSPGGYQETQYF
size: few; V: TRBV4-3; D: -; J: TRBJ1-2; DNA: TGCGCCAGCAGCCATCTCGTAGGGGACTATGGCTACACCTTC; CDR3: CASSHLVGDYGYTF
size: few; V: TRBV4-2; D: -; J: TRBJ1-2; DNA: TGTGCCAGCAGCCCTGGGGGCTGGTATGGCTACACCTTC; CDR3: CASSPGGWYGYTF
size: -; V: TRBV12-3/TRBV12-4; D: TRBD1; J: TRBJ2-5; DNA: TGTGCCAGCAGTCCCGGGGGTGGGACAGGGTCTCGGGCACAAGAGACCCAGTACTTC; CDR3: CASSPGGGTGSRAQETQYF
size: -; V: TRBV6-5; D: TRBD1; J: TRBJ1-2; DNA: TGTGCCAGCAGCCACAGGGGGCAGGCCAGAAACTATGGCTACACCTTC; CDR3: CASSHRGQARNYGYTF
size: -; V: TRBV6-1; D: TRBD1; J: TRBJ1-2; DNA: TGTGCCAGGACTGACAGGGGAAATGGCTACACCTTC; CDR3: CARTDRGNGYTF
size: -; V: TRBV4-2; D: -; J: TRBJ2-1; DNA: TGTGCCAGCAGCCAAGAACTCCGACTTCGTACTCAGCAGTTCTTC; CDR3: CASSQELRLRTQQFF
size: -; V: TRBV7-6; D: TRBD2; J: TRBJ2-1; DNA: TGTGCCAGCAGCTTAGGGGCCGGGACTAGCGCCGATGAGCAGTTCTTC; CDR3: CASSLGAGTSADEQFF
size: -; V: TRBV20-1; D: -; J: TRBJ1-2; DNA: TGCAGTGCTGCCCTCTCGGATTATGGCTACACCTTC; CDR3: CSAALSDYGYTF
size: few; V: TRBV7-2; D: -; J: TRBJ2-1; DNA: TGTGCCAGCAGCTTATTGACTTACTACAATGAGCAGTTCTTC; CDR3: CASSLLTYYNEQFF
size: -; V: TRBV7-9; D: -; J: TRBJ2-4; DNA: TGTGCCAGCAGCACCAAGGGCAACATTCAGTACTTC; CDR3: CASSTKGNIQYF
size: few; V: TRBV3-1; D: TRBD2; J: TRBJ2-5; DNA: TGTGCCAGCAGCCAAGGTCGGCGGGGGGCCCGACTAGTAGCCCAGTACTTC; CDR3: CASSQGRRGARLVAQYF
size: many; V: TRBV6-4; D: TRBD2; J: TRBJ2-1; DNA: TGTGCCAGCAGTGAAGCAAGCGGGGGGGGATACAATGAGCAGTTCTTC; CDR3: CASSEASGGGYNEQFF
size: -; V: TRBV10-3; D: -; J: TRBJ2-5; DNA: TGTGCCATCAGTCCTGGCAATCGAGAGACCCAGTACTTC; CDR3: CAISPGNRETQYF
size: once; V: TRBV3-1; D: -; J: TRBJ2-1; DNA: TGTGCCAGCAGCCAAGAAATCTCGGCGGGAATTCAATTCTACAATGAGCAGTTCTTC; CDR3: CASSQEISAGIQFYNEQFF
size: few; V: TRBV29-1; D: -; J: TRBJ2-6; DNA: TGCAGCGGCAGGGTTTCTGGGGCCACCGTCCTGACTTTC; CDR3: CSGRVSGATVLTF
size: -; V: TRBV9; D: TRBD1; J: TRBJ1-6; DNA: TGTGCCAGCAGCGTAGGGACAGGTTATAATTCACCCCTCCACTTT; CDR3: CASSVGTGYNSPLHF
size: few; V: TRBV7-7; D: TRBD1; J: TRBJ2-1; DNA: TGTGCTAGCAGCCGGGACAGGGTCAATGAGCAGTTCTTC; CDR3: CASSRDRVNEQFF
size: many; V: TRBV7-2; D: -; J: TRBJ1-6; DNA: TGTGCCAGCAGCTTGCGGAATTCACCCCTCCACTTT; CDR3: CASSLRNSPLHF
size: -; V: TRBV10-3; D: -; J: TRBJ2-7; DNA: TGTGACATCTCAGGGTTTGGTTTTTCCTACGAGCAGTACTTC; CDR3: CDISGFGFSYEQYF
size: -; V: TRBV4-3; D: -; J: TRBJ1-6; DNA: TGCACCAGCAGCCGTAATACGCTCGGTGGGCCTAATTCACCCCTCCACTTT; CDR3: CTSSRNTLGGPNSPLHF
size: few; V: TRBV12-3/TRBV12-4; D: -; J: TRBJ1-1; DNA: TGTGCCAGCAGTTTGTGGGGGCGCCCTGAAGCTTTCTTT; CDR3: CASSLWGRPEAFF
size: -; V: TRBV12-3/TRBV12-4; D: TRBD1; J: TRBJ2-1; DNA: TGTGCCAGCAGTTTTCATAGGGGGCCCCCTCGCAATGAGCAGTTCTTC; CDR3: CASSFHRGPPRNEQFF
size: -; V: TRBV5-1; D: -; J: TRBJ2-2; DNA: TGCGCCAGCAGCTTGGTGTACGGGGCAACCGGGGAGCTGTTTTTT; CDR3: CASSLVYGATGELFF
size: -; V: TRBV29-1; D: -; J: TRBJ2-1; DNA: TGCAGCGTTGCAATCGGGGCTTCCCACCGGCAGTTCTTC; CDR3: CSVAIGASHRQFF
size: many; V: TRBV9; D: -; J: TRBJ1-2; DNA: TGTGCCAGCAGCGTAGACCCCGGTGGATCGGGCTACACCTTC; CDR3: CASSVDPGGSGYTF
size: few; V: TRBV10-3; D: -; J: TRBJ2-2; DNA: TGTGCCACCGGGGTGAAAACCCCGAACACCGGGGAGCTGTTTTTT; CDR3: CATGVKTPNTGELFF
size: -; V: TRBV28; D: -; J: TRBJ1-2; DNA: TGTGCCACCTTCCCGGGCGGGCAGGGCGCTAACTATGGCTACACCTTC; CDR3: CATFPGGQGANYGYTF
size: few; V: TRBV10-3; D: -; J: TRBJ2-5; DNA: TGTGCCATCAGTGAAGGGCCTATTCAAGAGACCCAGTACTTC; CDR3: CAISEGPIQETQYF
size: -; V: TRBV20-1; D: -; J: TRBJ1-1; DNA: TGCAGTGCTCTAGAGATACGGGCATCTTTCTTT; CDR3: CSALEIRASFF
size: few; V: TRBV10-3; D: -; J: TRBJ1-2; DNA: TGTGCCATCAGGGCCGGGCCCCGTAGTGGCTACACCTTC; CDR3: CAIRAGPRSGYTF
size: -; V: TRBV5-1; D: -; J: TRBJ1-2; DNA: TGCGCCAGCAGCTTGGCTGAAGTAGGCATCTATGGCTACACCTTC; CDR3: CASSLAEVGIYGYTF
size: -; V: TRBV5-8; D: -; J: TRBJ1-5; DNA: TGTGCCAGCAGTTCACAGTATCAGCCCCAGCATTTT; CDR3: CASSSQYQPQHF
size: -; V: TRBV10-3; D: -; J: TRBJ2-1; DNA: TGTGCCACCACCAAAAGCTCCTACAATGAGCAGTTCTTC; CDR3: CATTKSSYNEQFF
size: few; V: TRBV20-1; D: -; J: TRBJ1-1; DNA: TGCAGTGTTCGTTTTCCCCCGGGATACACTGAAGCTTTCTTT; CDR3: CSVRFPPGYTEAFF
size: few; V: TRBV12-3/TRBV12-4; D: -; J: TRBJ1-1; DNA: TGTGCCAGCAGCCGTGGGGAGAGGGGGGTAGCTTTCTTT; CDR3: CASSRGERGVAFF
size: many; V: TRBV12-3/TRBV12-4; D: TRBD2; J: TRBJ2-5; DNA: TGTGCCAGCAGTTTGACTAGCGGGGGGGCCGAAGAGACCCAGTACTTC; CDR3: CASSLTSGGAEETQYF
size: -; V: TRBV7-2; D: -; J: TRBJ1-2; DNA: TGTGCCAGCACCCCACCGGCGGGGAAAGGCTACACCTTC; CDR3: CASTPPAGKGYTF
size: -; V: TRBV6-2/TRBV6-3; D: -; J: TRBJ1-5; DNA: TGTGCCAGCAGTCCCCGCAGTCAGCCCCAGCATTTT; CDR3: CASSPRSQPQHF
size: few; V: TRBV20-1; D: TRBD2; J: TRBJ2-3; DNA: TGCAGTGCTAGATCTGCTAGCGGGGGGGCAGATACGCAGTATTTT; CDR3: CSARSASGGADTQYF